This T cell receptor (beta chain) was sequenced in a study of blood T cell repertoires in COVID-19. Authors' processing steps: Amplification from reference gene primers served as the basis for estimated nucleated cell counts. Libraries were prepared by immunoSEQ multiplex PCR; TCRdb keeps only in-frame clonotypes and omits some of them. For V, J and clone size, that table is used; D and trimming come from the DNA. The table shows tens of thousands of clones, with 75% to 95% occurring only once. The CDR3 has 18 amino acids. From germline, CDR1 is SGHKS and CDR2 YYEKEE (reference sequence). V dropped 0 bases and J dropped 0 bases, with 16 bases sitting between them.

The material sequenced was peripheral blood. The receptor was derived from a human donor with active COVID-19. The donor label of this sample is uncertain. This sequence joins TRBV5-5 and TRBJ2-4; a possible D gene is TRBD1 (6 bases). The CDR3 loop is CASSLVWDKRLAKNIQYF. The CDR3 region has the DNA TGTGCCAGCAGCTTGGTTTGGGACAAAAGACTAGCCAAAAACATTCAGTACTTC.